The present T cell receptor beta chain was sequenced within a study of T cells in localized non-small cell lung cancer. Clones were read by immunoSEQ multiplex PCR, and TCRdb kept only the in-frame ones, dropping some. The sample shows approximately 32,000 clones, over 70% of them seen only once. In this sample, this clone turned up once. Its target is unknown. Study-wide points: Without multi-region sequencing, intratumor heterogeneity could not be excluded.

With 2 bases removed from V and 3 bases from J, the gap between germline ends came to 8 bases. The germline V gene encodes CDR1 GTSNPN and CDR2 SVGIG (reference sequence). CDR3 length: 13 residues. The sequencing used peripheral blood, collected before any cancer treatment. J is TRBJ2-1 and V is TRBV30; D is unresolved. This receptor was obtained from a male donor at least 60 years old with stage III squamous cell lung carcinoma. The CDR3 loop reads CAWSSSGYNEQFF. As DNA, the CDR3 is TGTGCCTGGAGTTCCTCCGGCTACAATGAGCAGTTCTTC.